This T cell receptor beta chain originates from a study of CD8 T cells in Susac syndrome. Isolation of CD8+ and CD4+ T cells was performed negatively, whereas enrichment of TEMRA cells was done by FACS. The CDR3 is 16 amino acids. V shed 1 base, J shed 6 bases, and the junction held 6 bases outside the gene matches. In germline, CDR1 is LGHNA, CDR2 YNFKEQ. With random hexamers, reverse transcription was performed on about 0.5 to 1 ug of RNA. TCRdb reanalysed the immunoSEQ multiplex PCR reads using MiXCR and keeps one entry per CDR3 protein. There are some 170,000 distinct CDR3 sequences in the sample; about 93% occur only once, and more than 0.11% lies in the top ten.

The chain combines TRBV4-2 with TRBJ2-3; 11 bases are a match to TRBD2. The clonotype comes from a human donor in good health. Material: CD4+ T cells from PBMCs. This CDR3 is CASSQASGGRADTQYF. CDR3 sequence (DNA): TGTGCCAGCAGCCAAGCTAGCGGGGGGCGGGCCGATACGCAGTATTTT.